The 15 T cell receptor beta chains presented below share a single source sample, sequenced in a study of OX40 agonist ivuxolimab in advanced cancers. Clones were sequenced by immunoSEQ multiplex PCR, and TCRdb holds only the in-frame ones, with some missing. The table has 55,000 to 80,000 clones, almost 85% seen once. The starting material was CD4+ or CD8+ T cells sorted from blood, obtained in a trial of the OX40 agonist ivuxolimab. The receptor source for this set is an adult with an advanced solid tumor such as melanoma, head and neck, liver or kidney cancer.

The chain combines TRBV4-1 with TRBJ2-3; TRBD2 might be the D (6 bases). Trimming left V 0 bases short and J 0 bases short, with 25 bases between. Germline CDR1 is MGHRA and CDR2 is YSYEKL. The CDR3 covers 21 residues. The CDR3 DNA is TGCGCCAGCAGCCAAGATACGGGACTCCTCCTACAGAGGTCTAGCACAGATACGCAGTATTTT. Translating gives CASSQDTGLLLQRSSTDTQYF.

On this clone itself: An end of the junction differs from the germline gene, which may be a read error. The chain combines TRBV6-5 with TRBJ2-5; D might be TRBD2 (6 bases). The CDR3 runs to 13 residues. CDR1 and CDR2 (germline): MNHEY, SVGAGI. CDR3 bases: TGTGCCAGCAGTAACTCCGGGGGAGAGACCCAGTACTTC. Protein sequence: CASSNSGGETQYF.

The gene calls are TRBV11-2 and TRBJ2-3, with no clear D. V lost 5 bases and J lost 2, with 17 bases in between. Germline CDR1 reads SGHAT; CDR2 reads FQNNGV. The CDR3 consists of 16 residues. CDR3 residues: CASSLPSLTSTDTQYF. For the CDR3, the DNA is TGTGCCAGCAGCCTTCCTTCCCTGACCTCCACAGATACGCAGTATTTT. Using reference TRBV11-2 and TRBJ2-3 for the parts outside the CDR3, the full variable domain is EAGVAQSPRYKIIEKRQSVAFWCNPISGHATLYWYQQILGQGPKLLIQFQNNGVVDDSQLPKDRFSAERLKGVDSTLKIQPAKLEDSAVYLCASSLPSLTSTDTQYFGPGTRLTVL.

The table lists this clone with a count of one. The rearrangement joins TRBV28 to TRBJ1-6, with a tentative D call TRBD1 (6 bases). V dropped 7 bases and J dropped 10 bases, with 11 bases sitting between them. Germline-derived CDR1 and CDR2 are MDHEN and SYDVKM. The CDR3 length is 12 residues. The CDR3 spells CASTQRGSPLHF. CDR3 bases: TGTGCCAGCACCCAAAGGGGGTCACCCCTCCACTTT.

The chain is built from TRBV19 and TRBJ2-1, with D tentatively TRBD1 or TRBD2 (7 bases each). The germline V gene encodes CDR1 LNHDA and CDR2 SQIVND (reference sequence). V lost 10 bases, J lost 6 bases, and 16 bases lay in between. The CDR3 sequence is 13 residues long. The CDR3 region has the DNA TGTGCCACCTCGAGCAGGGGGGGCAATGAGCAGTTCTTC. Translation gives CATSSRGGNEQFF.

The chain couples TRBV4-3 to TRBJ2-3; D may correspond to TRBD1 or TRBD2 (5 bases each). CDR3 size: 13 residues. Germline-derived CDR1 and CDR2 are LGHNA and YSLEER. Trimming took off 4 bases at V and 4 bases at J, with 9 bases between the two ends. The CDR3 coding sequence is TGCGCCAGCAGCCCGCAGGGAGCAGATACGCAGTATTTT. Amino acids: CASSPQGADTQYF.

For the CDR3, the DNA is TGTGCCAGCAGTGACCCAGGGGAACAAGAGACCCAGTACTTC. This gives the protein CASSDPGEQETQYF. This rearrangement joins TRBV6-1 to TRBJ2-5; maybe TRBD1 (6 bases). CDR3 length: 14 residues. Germline V CDR1 and CDR2: MNHNS, SASEGT. V lost 3 bases, J lost 2 bases, and 10 bases lay in between.

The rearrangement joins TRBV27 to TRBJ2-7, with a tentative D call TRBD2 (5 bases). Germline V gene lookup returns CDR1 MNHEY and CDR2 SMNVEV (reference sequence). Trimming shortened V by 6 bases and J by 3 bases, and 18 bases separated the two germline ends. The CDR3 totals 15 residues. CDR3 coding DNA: TGTGCCAGCAGGCTCCTCAGCGGTGGGATCTACGAGCAGTACTTC. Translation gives CASRLLSGGIYEQYF.

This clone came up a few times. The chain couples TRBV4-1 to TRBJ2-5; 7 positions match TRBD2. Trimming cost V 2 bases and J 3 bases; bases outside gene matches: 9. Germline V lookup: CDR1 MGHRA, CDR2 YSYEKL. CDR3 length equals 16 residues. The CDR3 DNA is TGCGCCAGCAGCCAAAGGCTAGCGGATTTGAAAGAGACCCAGTACTTC. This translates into CASSQRLADLKETQYF.

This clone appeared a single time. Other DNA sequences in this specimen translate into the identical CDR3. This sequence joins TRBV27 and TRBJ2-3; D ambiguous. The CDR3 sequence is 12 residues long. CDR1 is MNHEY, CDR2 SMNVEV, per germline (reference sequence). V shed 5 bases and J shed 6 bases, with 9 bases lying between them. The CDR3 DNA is TGTGCCAGCAGTCTCCTTGGGGATACGCAGTATTTT. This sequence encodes CASSLLGDTQYF.

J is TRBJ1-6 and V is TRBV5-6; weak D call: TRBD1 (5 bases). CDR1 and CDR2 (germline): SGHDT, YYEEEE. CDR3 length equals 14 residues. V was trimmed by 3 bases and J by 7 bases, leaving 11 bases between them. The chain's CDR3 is CASSWEGLNSPLHF. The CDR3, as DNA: TGTGCCAGCAGCTGGGAGGGGTTGAATTCACCCCTCCACTTT.

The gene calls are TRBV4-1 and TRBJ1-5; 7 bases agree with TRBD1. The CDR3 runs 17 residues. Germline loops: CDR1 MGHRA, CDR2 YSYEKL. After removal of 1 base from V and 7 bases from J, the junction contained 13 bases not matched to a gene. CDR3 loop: CASSQGWSRGIGQPQHF. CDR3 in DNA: TGCGCCAGCAGCCAAGGGTGGAGCAGGGGGATTGGGCAGCCCCAGCATTTT.

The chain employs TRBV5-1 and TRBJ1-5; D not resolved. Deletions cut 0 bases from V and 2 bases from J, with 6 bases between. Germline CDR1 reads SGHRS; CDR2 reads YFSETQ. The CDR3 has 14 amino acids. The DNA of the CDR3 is TGCGCCAGCAGCTTGGGGGGAGGCAATCAGCCCCAGCATTTT. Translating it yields CASSLGGGNQPQHF.

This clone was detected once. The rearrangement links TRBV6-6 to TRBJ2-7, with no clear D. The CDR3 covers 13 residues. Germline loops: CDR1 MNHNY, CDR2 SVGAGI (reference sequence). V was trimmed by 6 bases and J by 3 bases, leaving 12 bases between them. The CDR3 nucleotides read TGTGCCAGCAGCCGCGACGGGTACTACGAGCAGTACTTC. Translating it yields CASSRDGYYEQYF.

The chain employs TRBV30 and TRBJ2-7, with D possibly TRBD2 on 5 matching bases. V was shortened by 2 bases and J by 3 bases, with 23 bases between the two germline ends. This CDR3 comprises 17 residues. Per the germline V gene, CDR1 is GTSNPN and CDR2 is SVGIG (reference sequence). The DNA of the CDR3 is TGTGCCTGGAGTATAAAAGGCCCGATCAGCGGATACTACGAGCAGTACTTC. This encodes CAWSIKGPISGYYEQYF.